Sequencing of this T cell receptor (beta chain) was carried out in a study of shared clonotypes between healthy human individuals. Study at large: CD8 memory received one plate per donor, CD8 naive two, CD4 memory three and CD4 naive three.

Splitting of each subset's genomic DNA was done evenly across several immunoSEQ plates. Produced via immunoSEQ multiplex PCR; TCRdb's table is partial and in-frame only. The data show about 2.4 million clones, 93% seen once. Germline CDR1 reads MNHEY; CDR2 reads SVGAGI. The CDR3 is made up of 16 amino acids. The germline V and J ends were trimmed by 4 bases and 4 bases, with 17 bases remaining between them. The chain joins TRBV6-5 to TRBJ2-1; possible D gene TRBD1, 6 bases. The sequence derives from a man between 18 and 29 years old in good health. Some clones in this sample may be carry-over from other donors' samples. Source material: naive CD4+ T cells from PBMCs. Indicated subset: CD45RA+ positively selected. The CDR3 here is CASSFLDRNHYNEQFF. The DNA for the CDR3 is TGTGCCAGCAGTTTCCTAGACAGGAACCATTACAATGAGCAGTTCTTC.